These 2 T cell receptor beta chains were all obtained from the same sample, sequenced in a study of cytomegalovirus exposure and HLA in healthy donors (dated by TCRdb to the late 2010s). The library was generated by the immunoSEQ multiplex PCR assay. The multiplex PCR relied on a mix of 60 forward primers for TCR Vbeta segments and 13 reverse primers for TCR Jbeta segments. TCRdb took over this immuneACCESS table, retaining in-frame rearrangements with V and J assigned. Such tables are incomplete; in checked studies, under half of the missing clones stem from an unresolved V gene, and the remainder is unexplained. This sample's records show roughly 190,000 clones. The ten top clones hold approximately 6.9% of the sample. Sequenced: PBMCs. These receptor sequences come from a man aged 30 to 39 in good health and CMV-seronegative.

The chain is built from TRBV10-1 and TRBJ1-1, with 8 bases matching TRBD1. This CDR3 has 14 amino acids. The germline CDR1 and CDR2 sequences are WNHNN and SYGVQD (reference sequence). Germline trimming cut 5 bases from V and 1 base from J; bases unmatched to any gene: 3. CDR3 loop: CASSRQGSNTEAFF. In DNA, the CDR3 is TGCGCCAGCAGTAGACAGGGGTCGAACACTGAAGCTTTCTTT.

The chain recombines TRBV9 with TRBJ1-2; 8 bases agree with TRBD1. CDR3 size: 16 residues. V shed 4 bases, J shed 2 bases, and the junction held 10 bases outside the gene matches. CDR1 and CDR2 (germline): SGDLS, YYNGEE. CDR3 in amino acids: CASSSWGQEGNYGYTF. CDR3 nucleotide sequence: TGTGCCAGCAGCTCCTGGGGACAGGAGGGAAACTATGGCTACACCTTC.